This T cell receptor (beta chain) was sequenced during a study of blood T cell repertoires in COVID-19. The wider study: T cells, B-cell-depleted T cells, or PBMCs supplied cDNA or gDNA.

What the recovered Cohort 3 donors had was two negative PCRs, clearance, or symptom resolution. This CDR3 contains 11 residues. Trimming left V 7 bases short and J 5 bases short, with 8 bases between. Measured with immunoSEQ multiplex PCR; TCRdb has only the in-frame clones, and not every one. The data show around 330,000 clones, roughly 90% seen once. This TCR was recovered from a man aged 60-69 years who had recovered from COVID-19. The J gene is TRBJ1-1, the V gene TRBV12-3 or TRBV12-4, with D maybe TRBD1 (5 bases). Sequenced sample: PBMCs or T cells enriched from blood (not recorded which). The CDR3 spells CASKRGTEAFF. The CDR3 coding sequence is TGTGCCAGCAAAAGGGGAACTGAAGCTTTCTTT.